The next 23 T cell receptor beta chains were all read from a single sample in a study of monozygotic twins with cystic fibrosis (dated by TCRdb to the early 2020s). Libraries were made using the immunoSEQ multiplex PCR assay. Not all clones reach the TCRdb copy of this immuneACCESS table, which keeps in-frame sequences only. Checked studies attribute under half of the gap to unresolved V genes and leave the rest unexplained. The sample table contains approximately 20,000 clones; only one count was recorded for under 95% of them. Of the sample, 1.5% to 2% is held by the ten largest clones. The sequencing sample was made of blood. The receptor set was obtained from a girl aged 2-9 years with cystic fibrosis.

This chain uses TRBV4-1 with TRBJ2-7, with 10 bases aligning to TRBD2. Germline trimming cut 3 bases from V and 0 bases from J; bases unmatched to any gene: 8. The V gene's germline CDR1 is MGHRA and CDR2 YSYEKL. The CDR3 sequence is 17 residues long. Here the CDR3 DNA reads TGCGCCAGCAGCCAGGGGGGGACTAGCGCCAGCTCCTACGAGCAGTACTTC. This encodes CASSQGGTSASSYEQYF.

The V gene is TRBV9, the J gene TRBJ1-1; TRBD1 might be the D (5 bases). V lost 3 bases, J lost 4 bases, and 13 bases lay in between. Germline CDR1 is SGDLS and CDR2 is YYNGEE. The CDR3 length is 14 residues. The CDR3 here is CASSARAGFTEAFF. The CDR3 region has the DNA TGTGCCAGCAGCGCAAGGGCAGGGTTCACTGAAGCTTTCTTT.

This clone is a singleton in its sample. The chain joins TRBV6-5 to TRBJ2-7, with 7 bases fitting TRBD1. The CDR3 loop spans 14 amino acids. V shed 5 bases, J shed 5 bases, and the junction held 9 bases outside the gene matches. CDR1 and CDR2 from the germline V gene are MNHEY and SVGAGI. CDR3 region: CASSTTGLRNEQYF. As DNA, the CDR3 is TGTGCCAGCAGTACGACAGGGTTGAGAAACGAGCAGTACTTC.

The count of this clone is one. The chain couples TRBV15 to TRBJ2-5; D call uncertain. The length of the CDR3 is 14 residues. The germline V gene encodes CDR1 LNHNV and CDR2 YYDKDF (reference sequence). V shed 1 base and J shed 2 bases, with 8 bases lying between them. The CDR3 loop is CATSRGSLQETQYF. For the CDR3, the DNA is TGTGCCACCAGCAGAGGGAGTTTACAAGAGACCCAGTACTTC.

The chain uses TRBV5-5 and TRBJ1-1; 8 positions agree with TRBD1. CDR1 and CDR2 from the germline V gene are SGHKS and YYEKEE (reference sequence). V shed 1 base and J 6 bases; nucleotides not matched to a gene: 5. The CDR3 spans 14 residues. In DNA form, the CDR3 reads TGTGCCAGCAGCTTGAGACAGGGGACAGCTGAAGCTTTCTTT. This sequence encodes CASSLRQGTAEAFF.

In its sample, this clone was seen once. The rearrangement joins TRBV5-1 to TRBJ2-3; tentatively, D is TRBD1 (5 bases). The CDR3 has 15 residues. The V end lost 1 base, the J end lost 1 base, and 10 bases lay between the germline ends. Germline V gives CDR1 SGHRS, CDR2 YFSETQ. Here the CDR3 DNA reads TGCGCCAGCAGCTTGAGGCAGGGCCGCACAGATACGCAGTATTTT. Translation gives CASSLRQGRTDTQYF.

V usage is TRBV4-3 and J usage is TRBJ2-2; D is undetermined. This CDR3 contains 15 residues. From germline, CDR1 is LGHNA and CDR2 YSLEER. The V and J ends lost 0 bases and 4 bases respectively, with 9 bases between them. Written as DNA, the CDR3 is TGCGCCAGCAGCCAAGATGGAAGCTTCACCGGGGAGCTGTTTTTT. Its protein is CASSQDGSFTGELFF.

The chain carries TRBV6-1 and TRBJ2-7, with a weak D call TRBD2 (5 bases). Germline CDR1 is MNHNS and CDR2 is SASEGT. The CDR3 has 14 amino acids. The V and J ends lost 6 bases and 0 bases respectively, with 12 bases between them. The CDR3 loop is CASRELGSSYEQYF. DNA of the CDR3: TGTGCCAGCAGAGAACTAGGTAGCTCCTACGAGCAGTACTTC.

This chain uses TRBV6-1 with TRBJ2-7; maybe TRBD1 (6 bases). The V gene lost 2 bases and the J gene lost 2 bases, with 13 bases spanning the gap. Germline assignment: CDR1 MNHNS and CDR2 SASEGT. This CDR3 contains 15 residues. The CDR3 loop reads CASSEMPDSTYEQYF. CDR3 in DNA: TGTGCCAGCAGTGAAATGCCGGACAGTACCTACGAGCAGTACTTC.

V is TRBV28 and J is TRBJ1-1; possibly TRBD1 for D (6 bases). The V gene's germline CDR1 is MDHEN and CDR2 SYDVKM. The V end lost 3 bases, the J end lost 3 bases, and 8 bases lay between the germline ends. The CDR3 runs 13 residues. The CDR3 coding sequence is TGTGCCAGCAGTTTCCGGGGGCACACTGAAGCTTTCTTT. Residues: CASSFRGHTEAFF.

V gene TRBV6-1 combines with J gene TRBJ1-1, with D perhaps TRBD1 (5 bases). V was shortened by 1 base and J by 4 bases, with 10 bases between the two germline ends. The CDR3 has 14 residues. CDR1 MNHNS and CDR2 SASEGT come from the germline V gene. CDR3 bases: TGTGCCAGCAGTGAAGTTTGGGGGAGCACTGAAGCTTTCTTT. This codes for CASSEVWGSTEAFF.

The chain uses TRBV18 and TRBJ2-1, with D uncertain. Germline V gene sequence: CDR1 KGHSH, CDR2 LQKENI. V lost 3 bases, J lost 0 bases, and 12 bases lay in between. The length of the CDR3 is 16 residues. The CDR3 sequence is CASSPLLASSYNEQFF. CDR3 nucleotide sequence: TGTGCCAGCTCACCCCTTTTGGCGAGCTCCTACAATGAGCAGTTCTTC.

The V gene is TRBV29-1, the J gene TRBJ2-7; unclear D gene. CDR1 SQVTM and CDR2 ANQGSEA come from the germline V gene. CDR3 length: 12 residues. Trimming took off 4 bases at V and 2 bases at J, with 9 bases between the two ends. The CDR3 DNA sequence: TGCAGCGTTGGTGGCAGAACCTACGAGCAGTACTTC. Its translation is CSVGGRTYEQYF.

This clone was observed a few times. The V and J genes are TRBV4-2 and TRBJ1-1; no reliable D call. The V gene lost 0 bases and the J gene lost 1 base, with 3 bases spanning the gap. The CDR3 length is 13 residues. CDR1 and CDR2 (germline): LGHNA, YNFKEQ. The CDR3 reads CASSQDRNTEAFF. The CDR3 DNA follows: TGTGCCAGCAGCCAAGACAGGAACACTGAAGCTTTCTTT.

The V gene is TRBV4-2, the J gene TRBJ1-2; TRBD1 might be the D (5 bases). Germline CDR1 reads LGHNA; CDR2 reads YNFKEQ. The ends were cut back, 0 bases at V and 5 bases at J, with 25 bases in the middle. The CDR3 length is 19 residues. The CDR3 nucleotides read TGTGCCAGCAGCCAAGACCACGCCAGGGAAGGTCCGGGTCATTATGGCTACACCTTC. Residues: CASSQDHAREGPGHYGYTF.

The chain uses TRBV20-1 and TRBJ1-1; D is ambiguous. This CDR3 region has 11 residues. Trimming removed 2 bases from V and 2 bases from J, with 3 bases in between. Germline V gene sequence: CDR1 DFQATT, CDR2 SNEGSKA (reference sequence). The CDR3 is CSARRNTEAFF. As DNA, the CDR3 is TGCAGTGCTAGACGAAACACTGAAGCTTTCTTT.

The CDR3: CASSFTGGEGEKLFF. The CDR3 DNA follows: TGCGCCAGCAGCTTTACGGGGGGTGAGGGAGAAAAACTGTTTTTT. The chain couples TRBV5-1 to TRBJ1-4, with a weak D call TRBD1 (5 bases). Trimming took off 2 bases at V and 8 bases at J, with 16 bases between the two ends. This CDR3 region has 15 residues. Germline CDR1 reads SGHRS; CDR2 reads YFSETQ.

The V call is TRBV6-1, the J call TRBJ1-1, with no clear D. V lost 2 bases and J 11 bases, leaving 12 bases between the germline ends. The CDR3 runs 12 residues. Per germline, CDR1 MNHNS and CDR2 SASEGT. CDR3 sequence (DNA): TGTGCCAGCAGTGAAAAACGGGTGAATGCTTTCTTT. Protein: CASSEKRVNAFF.

This sequence joins TRBV30 and TRBJ1-3; D gene ambiguous. Trimming took off 0 bases at V and 0 bases at J, with 6 bases between the two ends. The CDR3 covers 14 residues. Germline lookup yields CDR1 GTSNPN and CDR2 SVGIG (reference sequence). CDR3 residues: CAWSVLNSGNTIYF. In DNA, the CDR3 is TGTGCCTGGAGTGTACTGAACTCTGGAAACACCATATATTTT. The entire variable domain, with the rest obtained from reference TRBV30 and TRBJ1-3, is as follows: SQTIHQWPATLVQPVGSPLSLECTVEGTSNPNLYWYRQAAGRGLQLLFYSVGIGQISSEVPQNLSASRPQDRQFILSSKKLLLSDSGFYLCAWSVLNSGNTIYFGEGSWLTVV.

This clone appeared once. This chain joins TRBV19 and TRBJ2-5; tentatively, D is TRBD2 (6 bases). V lost 5 bases, J lost 2 bases, and 12 bases lay in between. The CDR3 runs to 14 residues. The germline V gene encodes CDR1 LNHDA and CDR2 SQIVND (reference sequence). In DNA form, the CDR3 reads TGTGCCAGTAGTCCGGGACTTCTTCAAGAGACCCAGTACTTC. As protein: CASSPGLLQETQYF. The full variable domain, with the rest looked up from reference TRBV19 and TRBJ2-5, is DGGITQSPKYLFRKEGQNVTLSCEQNLNHDAMYWYRQDPGQGLRLIYYSQIVNDFQKGDIAEGYSVSREKKESFPLTVTSAQKNPTAFYLCASSPGLLQETQYFGPGTRLLVL.

This chain connects TRBV7-9 to TRBJ1-2; 11 nucleotides match TRBD1. This CDR3 has 14 amino acids. Germline assignment: CDR1 SEHNR and CDR2 FQNEAQ (reference sequence). V shed 6 bases and J 5 bases; nucleotides not matched to a gene: 5. The CDR3 region has the DNA TGTGCCAGCAGTCCAGGGACAGGGGGATATGGCTACACCTTC. It yields the protein CASSPGTGGYGYTF.

The chain carries TRBV7-2 and TRBJ2-5, with D perhaps TRBD1 or TRBD2 (5 bases each). V lost 3 bases and J lost 9, with 14 bases in between. This CDR3 comprises 13 residues. Looked up from germline, CDR1 is SGHTA and CDR2 is FQGNSA. The CDR3 region is CASSFRDGDSQYF. CDR3 nucleotide sequence: TGTGCCAGCAGCTTCCGGGACGGAGATTCCCAGTACTTC.

The chain couples TRBV6-5 to TRBJ1-4; D is undetermined. Germline-derived CDR1 and CDR2 are MNHEY and SVGAGI. The CDR3 runs 12 residues. Trimming stripped 0 bases from V and 8 bases from J, with 4 bases between. CDR3 DNA: TGTGCCAGCAGTTACTCGGGAGAAAAACTGTTTTTT. Its translation is CASSYSGEKLFF.